The 2 T cell receptor beta chains in this list originate from one sample, sequenced in a study of shared clonotypes between healthy human individuals. Profiling relied on immunoSEQ multiplex PCR, and the TCRdb table lists in-frame clones only, not all of them. The sample shows hundreds of thousands of clones, around 72% of them seen only once. Input material: memory CD4+ T cells sorted from blood. Subset here: CD45RA-negative fraction. The receptors shown here come from a woman in her twenties or thirties in good health.

This clone has at least ten counts. The rearrangement links TRBV27 to TRBJ1-4; D gene unclear. The germline V gene has CDR1 MNHEY and CDR2 SMNVEV (reference sequence). V lost 3 bases and J lost 5, with 7 bases in between. The CDR3 extends over 13 amino acids. Written as DNA, the CDR3 is TGTGCCAGCAGTTTCCGTTTGAATGAAAAACTGTTTTTT. This encodes CASSFRLNEKLFF.

CDR3 in DNA: TGTGCCAGTAGTATCGCAGGGGTTGGTGAAGCTTTCTTT. Protein product: CASSIAGVGEAFF. V gene TRBV19 combines with J gene TRBJ1-1, with D possibly matching TRBD1 (6 bases). Per germline, CDR1 LNHDA and CDR2 SQIVND (reference sequence). CDR3 length: 13 residues. V shed 3 bases and J shed 7 bases, with 12 bases lying between them. The variable domain in full, completed from reference TRBV19 and TRBJ1-1, reads DGGITQSPKYLFRKEGQNVTLSCEQNLNHDAMYWYRQDPGQGLRLIYYSQIVNDFQKGDIAEGYSVSREKKESFPLTVTSAQKNPTAFYLCASSIAGVGEAFFGQGTRLTVV.